This T cell receptor beta chain was sequenced in a study of response to subunit inactivated influenza vaccine. Regarding the study as a whole: Authors suggested few new T cells are recruited by each seasonal influenza vaccination.

Losses at the gene ends were 4 bases for V and 5 bases for J; bases not matched to a gene: 9. This CDR3 is built from 16 residues. The germline gives CDR1 SGHTA, CDR2 FQGNSA. This clonotype was counted only a few times. The antigen is unknown. Via MiXCR, TCRdb re-called the RT-PCR reads, giving one row per CDR3 protein. The repertoire consists of around 850,000 distinct CDR3 sequences, with less than 20% occurring once and the leading ten covering about a tenth. The clonotype originates from a man aged 50-60 years who received an inactivated influenza vaccine. The sequences come from PBMCs from blood, collected roughly 5 days after vaccination. V gene TRBV7-2 combines with J gene TRBJ2-5; 11 positions match TRBD2. The CDR3 spells CASSSLAGGPGETQYF. In DNA, the CDR3 is TGTGCCAGCAGCTCTTTAGCGGGAGGGCCGGGGGAGACCCAGTACTTC.